Listed below are T cell receptor beta chains from one sample, sequenced in a study of blood T cell repertoires in COVID-19. Measured with immunoSEQ multiplex PCR; TCRdb has only the in-frame clones, and not every one. The sample has 200,000 to 250,000 clones, roughly 85% seen once. Sequenced material: peripheral blood. Source of these receptors: a woman in her 70s with COVID-19, enrolled during active disease. CDR3s include the opening cysteine and the closing phenylalanine or tryptophan. Each record gives: clone size, D gene, V gene, J gene, CDR3 protein, CDR3 DNA. A D gene is named only where the DNA matches it firmly. Where a row states a size, it is once, few, many or the class of an expanded clone; other rows omit it.

NA,NA,TRBV7-3,TRBJ2-3,CASSLNAVGRTDTQYF,TGTGCCAGCAGCTTAAATGCGGTGGGTCGCACAGATACGCAGTATTTT
NA,NA,TRBV6-2/TRBV6-3,TRBJ1-2,CASSSDGGVGYTF,TGTGCCAGCAGTTCGGACGGGGGAGTTGGCTACACCTTC
NA,TRBD2,TRBV5-4,TRBJ2-2,CASSWFRTGGAGELFF,TGTGCCAGCAGCTGGTTTAGGACGGGAGGGGCCGGGGAGCTGTTTTTT
NA,NA,TRBV9,TRBJ1-1,CASSVDNMNTEAFF,TGTGCCAGCAGCGTAGATAATATGAACACTGAAGCTTTCTTT
NA,NA,TRBV12-3/TRBV12-4,TRBJ2-3,CASQTIADTQYF,TGTGCCAGTCAGACAATTGCAGATACGCAGTATTTT
NA,TRBD1,TRBV6-5,TRBJ1-2,CASSRQGRGGYTF,TGTGCCAGCAGTCGACAGGGAAGAGGTGGCTACACCTTC
NA,TRBD2,TRBV5-1,TRBJ2-1,CASSYVAGEYNEQFF,TGCGCCAGCAGCTACGTAGCGGGGGAGTACAATGAGCAGTTCTTC
once,NA,TRBV6-5,TRBJ2-5,CASSYGAGVVETQYF,TGTGCCAGCAGTTACGGGGCAGGGGTTGTGGAGACCCAGTACTTC
once,NA,TRBV7-2,TRBJ2-5,CASSPGETQYF,TGTGCCAGCAGCCCCGGAGAGACCCAGTACTTC
NA,NA,TRBV6-5,TRBJ2-4,CASSYGVSNIQYF,TGTGCCAGCAGTTACGGAGTCTCAAACATTCAGTACTTC
NA,NA,TRBV19,TRBJ1-2,CASSIARVLHTNGYTF,TGTGCCAGTAGTATAGCACGGGTCCTACACACCAATGGCTACACCTTC
NA,TRBD1,TRBV11-2,TRBJ1-3,CASSPRGIFSGNTIYF,TGTGCCAGCAGCCCCAGGGGGATATTCTCTGGAAACACCATATATTTT
NA,NA,TRBV5-5,TRBJ1-6,CASSFNRNNSPLHF,TGTGCCAGCAGCTTTAACAGGAATAATTCACCCCTCCACTTT
NA,TRBD1,TRBV7-6,TRBJ1-1,CASSLVQGLMNTEAFF,TGTGCCAGCAGCTTAGTACAGGGGCTTATGAACACTGAAGCTTTCTTT
NA,NA,TRBV5-4,TRBJ2-2,CASSGTGTHNTGELFF,TGTGCCAGCAGCGGGACCGGGACACATAACACCGGGGAGCTGTTTTTT
NA,TRBD1,TRBV5-1,TRBJ1-6,CASSLEPGQYNSPLHF,TGCGCCAGCAGCTTGGAACCGGGACAGTATAATTCACCCCTCCACTTT
NA,NA,TRBV2,TRBJ1-5,CASRYLGDSNAQHF,TGTGCCAGCAGGTACTTAGGGGATTCAAATGCCCAGCATTTT